This TCR beta chain was retrieved from a study of memory CD4+ T cells and cytomegalovirus serostatus. General study findings and limits: CMV serostatus prediction reached median AUC about 0.95, or 0.9 with US-trained model. Suggested: most of the CMV-linked TCR signature lies in CD4+ memory cells.

Details on this clone: Antigen unknown.

V lost 6 bases and J 2 bases, leaving 14 bases between the germline ends. This CDR3 has 14 residues. Single viable CD3+CD4+CD8-CD45RO+ cells were sorted as the memory CD4+ T cells. After thawing, CD4+ T cells were positively selected. TCRdb keeps only in-frame clones here, not all; method: immunoSEQ multiplex PCR. The sample includes just over 40,000 clones, roughly 77% of them seen just once. J is TRBJ2-7 and V is TRBV23-1; TRBD2 is a possible D gene (7 bases). TRBV23-1 is labeled an ORF, and its function is uncertain. Sequenced: memory CD4+ T cells from blood. The TCR originated in an adult in good health and CMV-seronegative. The CDR3 loop reads CASRTRGGTYEQYF. CDR3 DNA: TGCGCCAGCAGGACCCGCGGGGGCACCTACGAGCAGTACTTC.